What follows are 15 T cell receptor beta chains derived from one specimen sequenced in a study of OX40 agonist ivuxolimab in advanced cancers. This table comes from immunoSEQ multiplex PCR, and its TCRdb copy is limited to in-frame clones, with some not included. The sample carries roughly 89,000 clones, around 84% recorded once. The sequencing here drew on CD4+ or CD8+ T cells sorted from blood, taken in a trial of the OX40 agonist ivuxolimab. Receptors were obtained from an adult with an advanced solid tumor such as melanoma, head and neck, liver or kidney cancer.

CDR3 DNA: TGTGCCAGCCGGCGGGAAGCCTCCTACAATGAGCAGTTCTTC. This translates into CASRREASYNEQFF. The chain couples TRBV6-1 to TRBJ2-1, with D perhaps TRBD2 (6 bases). The CDR3 contains 14 residues. Trimming took 8 bases from V and 0 from J, leaving 11 bases between them. Looked up from germline, CDR1 is MNHNS and CDR2 is SASEGT.

This CDR3 reads CASSQEESLGYTF. CDR3 nucleotides: TGTGCCAGCAGCCAGGAGGAGAGTTTAGGCTACACCTTC. V gene TRBV7-2 combines with J gene TRBJ1-2; no firm D call. Trimming removed 5 bases at V and 8 bases at J, with 15 bases between. Per germline, CDR1 SGHTA and CDR2 FQGNSA. The CDR3 is 13 residues long.

Turning to this clone: Other DNA sequences of this sample code for an identical CDR3. J is TRBJ1-2 and V is TRBV6-5, with D perhaps TRBD1 (5 bases). The CDR3 loop spans 11 amino acids. Germline V gives CDR1 MNHEY, CDR2 SVGAGI. V lost 5 bases and J 4 bases, leaving 5 bases between the germline ends. DNA for the CDR3: TGTGCCAGCAGTGGGGGCTATGGCTACACCTTC. Translated: CASSGGYGYTF.

In its sample, this clone was seen a few times. This chain connects TRBV29-1 to TRBJ1-1, with D possibly TRBD1 on 5 matching bases. Deletions cut 7 bases from V and 4 bases from J, with 13 bases between. Germline values: CDR1 SQVTM, CDR2 ANQGSEA. CDR3 size: 12 residues. The CDR3: CSAGGAGTEAFF. CDR3 nucleotides: TGCAGCGCAGGAGGGGCGGGCACTGAAGCTTTCTTT.

The chain carries TRBV7-2 and TRBJ1-5; D is perhaps TRBD1 (5 bases). Germline CDR1 and CDR2: SGHTA and FQGNSA. Trimming shortened V by 0 bases and J by 5 bases, and 11 bases separated the two germline ends. There are 15 residues in the CDR3. Here the CDR3 DNA reads TGTGCCAGCAGCTTAGCCGGGACCGCGCATCAGCCCCAGCATTTT. Encoded protein: CASSLAGTAHQPQHF.

The rearrangement links TRBV19 to TRBJ1-2; TRBD1 agrees at 8 bases. With 8 bases clipped from V and 4 bases from J, the junction kept 6 bases outside the gene matches. CDR1 is LNHDA, CDR2 SQIVND, per germline (reference sequence). The CDR3 is 13 amino acids. This chain's CDR3 is CASYTGQAYGYTF. The CDR3 bases are TGTGCCAGTTACACGGGACAGGCCTATGGCTACACCTTC. Combining the CDR3 with reference TRBV19 and TRBJ1-2 gives the whole variable domain DGGITQSPKYLFRKEGQNVTLSCEQNLNHDAMYWYRQDPGQGLRLIYYSQIVNDFQKGDIAEGYSVSREKKESFPLTVTSAQKNPTAFYLCASYTGQAYGYTFGSGTRLTVV.

The chain uses TRBV2 and TRBJ2-1; D ambiguous. The V end was cut by 1 base, the J end by 15 bases, with 13 bases between. The CDR3 extends over 12 amino acids. Looked up from germline, CDR1 is SNHLY and CDR2 is FYNNEI. CDR3 DNA sequence: TGTGCCAGCAGTGAAGTCCTTTCCCGATGGTTCTTC. Protein product: CASSEVLSRWFF.

Note on this clone: Distinct nucleotide sequences in the sample also encode this CDR3. CDR3 nucleotides: TGTGCCAGCTCACCATCGGCAGGGGGGTCCTACAATGAGCAGTTCTTC. Its translation: CASSPSAGGSYNEQFF. The gene calls are TRBV18 and TRBJ2-1; weak D call: TRBD1 (7 bases). Between the trimmed V and J ends, which lost 2 bases and 1 base, there was a span of 12 bases. Germline V CDR1 and CDR2: KGHSH, LQKENI. This CDR3 comprises 16 residues.

The genes are TRBV7-2 and TRBJ1-4; D is undetermined. Germline assignment: CDR1 SGHTA and CDR2 FQGNSA. V lost 5 bases to trimming and J lost 7 bases, with 14 bases between them. The CDR3 is 14 residues long. CDR3 in amino acids: CASSPRSPVEKLFF. In DNA, the CDR3 is TGTGCCAGCAGCCCCCGCAGCCCAGTTGAAAAACTGTTTTTT. Supplemented by reference TRBV7-2 and TRBJ1-4, the full variable domain reads GAGVSQSPSNKVTEKGKDVELRCDPISGHTALYWYRQSLGQGLEFLIYFQGNSAPDKSGLPSDRFSAERTGGSVSTLTIQRTQQEDSAVYLCASSPRSPVEKLFFGSGTQLSVL.

This chain connects TRBV7-8 to TRBJ1-2; D is ambiguous. This CDR3 has 13 residues. Germline V gene lookup returns CDR1 SGHVS and CDR2 FQNEAQ. V lost 2 bases and J lost 4, with 8 bases in between. CDR3 coding DNA: TGTGCCAGCAGCTTACGGGTCTCCTATGGCTACACCTTC. It yields the protein CASSLRVSYGYTF.

This clone came up once. This rearrangement joins TRBV6-1 to TRBJ2-7; 7 bases agree with TRBD1. The germline V gene has CDR1 MNHNS and CDR2 SASEGT. The CDR3 is made up of 15 amino acids. V gave up 7 bases and J gave up 0 bases; unmatched junction bases: 9. The CDR3, as DNA: TGTGCCAGCACCCCCGGGGACAGCAGCTCCTACGAGCAGTACTTC. This codes for CASTPGDSSSYEQYF.

The V gene is TRBV5-6, the J gene TRBJ2-7; 9 nucleotides line up with TRBD1. Germline V gene sequence: CDR1 SGHDT, CDR2 YYEEEE. The CDR3 totals 13 residues. The V gene end was trimmed by 4 bases and the J gene end by 7 bases; junction bases not matched to a gene: 6. For the CDR3, the DNA is TGTGCCAGCAGCATGTACAGGGGGCTTGAGCAGTACTTC. It codes for CASSMYRGLEQYF. The variable domain in full, completed from reference TRBV5-6 and TRBJ2-7, reads DAGVTQSPTHLIKTRGQQVTLRCSPKSGHDTVSWYQQALGQGPQFIFQYYEEEERQRGNFPDRFSGHQFPNYSSELNVNALLLGDSALYLCASSMYRGLEQYFGPGTRLTVT.

The chain joins TRBV6-5 to TRBJ2-7, with 7 bases identical to TRBD2. CDR3 length: 14 amino acids. After removal of 3 bases from V and 3 bases from J, the junction contained 5 bases not matched to a gene. CDR1 and CDR2 from the germline V gene are MNHEY and SVGAGI. CDR3 bases: TGTGCCAGCAGTTATAAACGGGGGGACTACGAGCAGTACTTC. It translates to CASSYKRGDYEQYF.

CDR3 sequence reads: CASSRLGGGSTDTQYF. The CDR3 nucleotides are TGCGCCAGCAGCAGGCTAGGAGGGGGTTCGACAGATACGCAGTATTTT. The chain couples TRBV5-1 to TRBJ2-3, with D possibly being TRBD1 or TRBD2 (6 bases each). The V gene's germline CDR1 is SGHRS and CDR2 YFSETQ. V shed 4 bases and J shed 3 bases, with 18 bases lying between them. This CDR3 is built from 16 residues. The variable domain in full, with the rest retrieved from reference TRBV5-1 and TRBJ2-3, is KAGVTQTPRYLIKTRGQQVTLSCSPISGHRSVSWYQQTPGQGLQFLFEYFSETQRNKGNFPGRFSGRQFSNSRSEMNVSTLELGDSALYLCASSRLGGGSTDTQYFGPGTRLTVL.

This rearrangement joins TRBV6-5 to TRBJ1-2; tentative D call: TRBD1 (5 bases). V lost 2 bases to trimming and J lost 5 bases, with 12 bases between them. Germline V gene lookup returns CDR1 MNHEY and CDR2 SVGAGI. CDR3 length equals 14 residues. CDR3 sequence: CASSYTSRGYGYTF. The CDR3 DNA sequence: TGTGCCAGCAGTTACACGTCCCGGGGGTATGGCTACACCTTC.